Listed below are T cell receptor beta chains from one sample, sequenced in a study of blood T cell repertoires in COVID-19. Clones were read by immunoSEQ multiplex PCR, and TCRdb kept only the in-frame ones, dropping some. The table has a few hundred thousand clones, 90% seen once. Sequencing was done on a sample of peripheral blood. Receptors originate from a woman aged 45-65 years with COVID-19, enrolled during active disease. CDR3s include the opening cysteine and the closing phenylalanine or tryptophan. Fields, in order: J gene, V gene, clone size, D gene, CDR3 DNA, CDR3 protein. D genes are given only for firm matches. Not all rows give a size; the values are once, few, many and, for expanded clones, a class.

TRBJ2-1,TRBV30,-,TRBD2,TGTGCCTGGGCTATAGCGGGAGGGCCATATGAGCAGTTCTTC,CAWAIAGGPYEQFF
TRBJ2-3,TRBV27,-,TRBD2,TGTGCCAGCAGTTATCTCGCTTTGGTCGCGGGAGGTACAGATACGCAGTATTTT,CASSYLALVAGGTDTQYF
TRBJ1-1,TRBV6-5,-,-,TGTGCCAGCAGATCCCACTCAGGGGTGCGGACTGAAGCTTTCTTT,CASRSHSGVRTEAFF
TRBJ1-1,TRBV5-1,few,-,TGCGCCAGCAGCTCGGGACAACCGAACACTGAAGCTTTCTTT,CASSSGQPNTEAFF
TRBJ2-3,TRBV7-9,-,TRBD2,TGTGCCAGCAGCCCCCCTAGCGGGAGGGCCGCCGATACGCAGTATTTT,CASSPPSGRAADTQYF
TRBJ1-1,TRBV18,-,-,TGTGCCAGCTCACCACCCGGGAACACTGAAGCTTTCTTT,CASSPPGNTEAFF
TRBJ2-2,TRBV15,-,-,TGTGCCACCAGCAGAGATCGGGGGTACGGGGAGCTGTTTTTT,CATSRDRGYGELFF
TRBJ2-5,TRBV29-1,-,TRBD2,TGCAGCGGCCTAGCGGGAGGGCGGTGGGGGGGGAACCAGTACTTC,CSGLAGGRWGGNQYF
TRBJ2-7,TRBV5-5,-,-,TGTGCCAGCAGTCAAGGGACATACGAGCAGTACTTC,CASSQGTYEQYF
TRBJ2-7,TRBV6-5,-,-,TGTGCCAGCAGTTACTCGACCAGGTACGAGCAGTACTTC,CASSYSTRYEQYF
TRBJ2-7,TRBV3-1/TRBV3-2,-,-,TGTGCCAGCAGCCCTGGGGACTTACAGTCCGAGCAGTACTTC,CASSPGDLQSEQYF
TRBJ1-4,TRBV6-5,-,TRBD1,TGTGCCAGCAAACGGGGACAGCAAAATGAAAAACTGTTTTTT,CASKRGQQNEKLFF
TRBJ2-3,TRBV4-2,-,TRBD2,TGTGCCAGCAGCCACCAAAGCGGGGTTATCACAGATACGCAGTATTTT,CASSHQSGVITDTQYF
TRBJ1-2,TRBV5-4,once,-,TGTGCCAGCAGCTTGGGACAAGGCTACACCTTC,CASSLGQGYTF
TRBJ1-2,TRBV29-1,-,-,TGCAGCGTTTTAGGGACTAAAAACTATGGCTACACCTTC,CSVLGTKNYGYTF
TRBJ2-7,TRBV4-2,-,TRBD2,TGTGCCAGCAGCCTGACTAGCGGGAGACAAAGCTACGAGCAGTACTTC,CASSLTSGRQSYEQYF
TRBJ2-3,TRBV6-5,-,TRBD2,TGTGCCACCTATGGGGGGGTCGTAAGCACAGATACGCAGTATTTT,CATYGGVVSTDTQYF
TRBJ2-7,TRBV7-9,-,TRBD2,TGTGCCAGCAGCTTAGCCCCCGGGGCGGGAGGTTTGTACGAGCAGTACTTC,CASSLAPGAGGLYEQYF
TRBJ2-3,TRBV6-5,-,-,TGTGCCAGCAGCGGACAGAGCACAGATACGCAGTATTTT,CASSGQSTDTQYF
TRBJ1-3,TRBV18,few,-,TGTGCCAGCTCATCGCAGGGAAGATTCTCTGGAAACACCATATATTTT,CASSSQGRFSGNTIYF
TRBJ2-1,TRBV15,-,TRBD1,TGTGCCACCCGGGAGCCGGGACAGGGCTCCAATGAGCAGTTCTTC,CATREPGQGSNEQFF
TRBJ1-3,TRBV10-3,-,-,TGTGCCATCAGTGAGGGCAGGGTGACTGGAAACACCATATATTTT,CAISEGRVTGNTIYF
TRBJ2-7,TRBV6-5,-,TRBD2,TGTGCCAGCAGCTGCCGGGGGGGTTTCTGCGAGCAGTACTTC,CASSCRGGFCEQYF
TRBJ1-4,TRBV5-4,-,-,TGTGCCAGCAGCGGTGGACAGATAGGAAAACTGTTTTTT,CASSGGQIGKLFF
TRBJ1-1,TRBV3-1/TRBV3-2,-,-,TGTGCCAGCAGCCAAGCGTCCGAAGCTTTCTTT,CASSQASEAFF
TRBJ2-1,TRBV27,-,-,TGTGCCAGCAGTAAACCCTCTTTGATTATCAGTGAGCAGTTCTTC,CASSKPSLIISEQFF
TRBJ2-5,TRBV27,-,TRBD2,TGTGCCAGCAGTCCGGCTCCCACTAGCGGGAGGAGGGAGACCCAGTACTTC,CASSPAPTSGRRETQYF
TRBJ2-5,TRBV7-9,-,TRBD2,TGTGCCAGCAGGTCGGGACTAGACCAAGAGACCCAGTACTTC,CASRSGLDQETQYF
TRBJ2-7,TRBV2,-,TRBD1,TGTGCCAGCAAAGGACAGGGGGAGTACGAGCAGTACTTC,CASKGQGEYEQYF
TRBJ2-7,TRBV28,-,TRBD2,TGTGCCAGCAGTCCGGAAAGAATAGGGACTAGCGGGTCGATCTCCTACGAGCAGTACTTC,CASSPERIGTSGSISYEQYF
TRBJ1-1,TRBV5-1,-,-,TGCGCCAGCAAAGCCGGGACATCTAACACTGAAGCTTTCTTT,CASKAGTSNTEAFF
TRBJ1-2,TRBV5-1,-,TRBD1,TGCGCCAGCAGCTTGGAGGGGGCCAAAAACTATGGCTACACCTTC,CASSLEGAKNYGYTF
TRBJ2-3,TRBV4-2,-,TRBD1,TGTGCCAGCAGCCAACCGGGACAGGGGGCGGTTACGCAGTATTTT,CASSQPGQGAVTQYF
TRBJ1-1,TRBV15,-,-,TGTGCCACACGCGCGGGACGAATGAACACTGAAGCTTTCTTT,CATRAGRMNTEAFF
TRBJ2-3,TRBV7-7,-,TRBD2,TGTGCCAGCAGCCGCGGACTAGCGGGAGATACGCAGTATTTT,CASSRGLAGDTQYF
TRBJ2-3,TRBV5-1,-,-,TGCGCCAGCAGCTTGGCTTTTCAGGGTAGCACAGATACGCAGTATTTT,CASSLAFQGSTDTQYF
TRBJ1-4,TRBV5-1,-,-,TGCGCCAGCAGCCAAGGCGGGACGGCTAATGAAAAACTGTTTTTT,CASSQGGTANEKLFF
TRBJ2-1,TRBV18,-,-,TGTGCCAGCTCACCCCAGCGGGAGCAGTTCTTC,CASSPQREQFF